A single sample is the source of the 10 T cell receptor beta chains below, sequenced in a study of T cell repertoires in cytomegalovirus infection. Their antigen targets remain unknown. TCRdb reanalysed the reads using MiXCR and keeps one entry per CDR3 protein. This repertoire shows roughly 920,000 distinct CDR3 sequences, roughly a third found once; its top ten account for under 15%. The input for sequencing was cultured CD8+ T cells from PBMCs, taken from culture after CMV antigen stimulation. The source of these receptors is a human donor in good health (CMV status not recorded). Some clones in this sample may be carry-over from other donors' samples.

At least ten counts were recorded for this clonotype. The chain has TRBV6-5 and TRBJ1-6, with TRBD1 matching over 9 bases. The V gene's germline CDR1 is MNHEY and CDR2 SVGAGI. This CDR3 is built from 14 residues. J was trimmed by 7 bases and V by 6 bases; bases with no gene match: 4. CDR3 region: CASREQGANSPLHF. The CDR3 bases are TGTGCCAGCAGAGAACAGGGGGCGAATTCACCCCTCCACTTT.

This clonotype has a single count. The chain recombines TRBV5-1 with TRBJ2-7; a possible D gene is TRBD1 (6 bases). V dropped 6 bases and J dropped 7 bases, with 11 bases sitting between them. Germline loops: CDR1 SGHRS, CDR2 YFSETQ. This CDR3 comprises 11 residues. DNA for the CDR3: TGCGCCAGCACCTCGAGGGGGGAGCAGTACTTC. As protein: CASTSRGEQYF.

V and J are TRBV6-6 and TRBJ1-2; 8 bases are shared with TRBD1. Germline V gives CDR1 MNHNY, CDR2 SVGAGI (reference sequence). Unmatched junction bases numbered 11, after V lost 7 bases and J lost 4 bases. This CDR3 has 15 amino acids. The CDR3, as DNA: TGTGCCAGCACTCCGAGAACAGGGGGATCCTATGGCTACACCTTC. Translating it yields CASTPRTGGSYGYTF.

The genes are TRBV27 and TRBJ2-7, with D possibly being TRBD1 or TRBD2 (5 bases each). CDR3 length equals 14 residues. Germline V gives CDR1 MNHEY, CDR2 SMNVEV (reference sequence). Trimming shortened V by 2 bases and J by 6 bases, and 14 bases separated the two germline ends. The CDR3 reads CASSLGGVGAEQYV. CDR3 nucleotide sequence: TGTGCCAGCAGTTTAGGGGGAGTAGGCGCCGAGCAGTACGTC.

The chain couples TRBV11-3 to TRBJ1-1; maybe TRBD1 (6 bases). The germline V gene has CDR1 SGHNT and CDR2 YENEEA. The V end lost 5 bases, the J end lost 8 bases, and 15 bases lay between the germline ends. The CDR3 covers 13 residues. CDR3 amino acids: CASSPTDSLEAFF. Written as DNA, the CDR3 is TGTGCCAGCAGCCCCACGGACAGTCTAGAAGCTTTCTTT.

This clonotype occurred a few times. The V gene is TRBV12-3 or TRBV12-4, the J gene TRBJ2-3; D remains ambiguous. The V end lost 5 bases, the J end lost 0 bases, and 15 bases lay between the germline ends. The CDR3 spans 16 residues. CDR3 loop: CASSPVVRRSTDTQYF. CDR3 coding DNA: TGTGCCAGCAGTCCCGTAGTGCGCCGAAGCACAGATACGCAGTATTTT.

This clonotype was picked up a small number of times. The chain uses TRBV2 and TRBJ2-5; TRBD1 is a possible D gene (5 bases). Trimming shortened V by 8 bases and J by 2 bases, and 15 bases separated the two germline ends. This CDR3 comprises 14 residues. Germline V gives CDR1 SNHLY, CDR2 FYNNEI. CDR3 DNA sequence: TGTGCCAGCCTAGATCCCGACAGACAAGAGACCCAGTACTTC. This translates into CASLDPDRQETQYF.

This clonotype was seen many times. The chain recombines TRBV7-2 with TRBJ2-1; 10 bases are a match to TRBD2. This CDR3 is built from 17 residues. V was pared by 5 bases and J by 5 bases, with 12 bases of the junction left unmatched. Germline CDR1 is SGHTA and CDR2 is FQGNSA. The DNA of the CDR3 is TGTGCCAGCAGCGAACAGACTTTAGCGGGGGGCCACAATGAGCAGTTCTTC. It yields the protein CASSEQTLAGGHNEQFF. Together with reference TRBV7-2 and TRBJ2-1, the CDR3 gives the full variable domain: GAGVSQSPSNKVTEKGKDVELRCDPISGHTALYWYRQSLGQGLEFLIYFQGNSAPDKSGLPSDRFSAERTGGSVSTLTIQRTQQEDSAVYLCASSEQTLAGGHNEQFFGPGTRLTVL.

V usage is TRBV6-1 and J usage is TRBJ2-6, with unresolved D. The CDR3 has 16 residues. The germline V gene has CDR1 MNHNS and CDR2 SASEGT. The V and J ends lost 1 base and 0 bases respectively, with 7 bases between them. CDR3 bases: TGTGCCAGCAGTGAAGAGCTGACCTCTGGGGCCAACGTCCTGACTTTC. Translation gives CASSEELTSGANVLTF.

There are a few counts of this clonotype. V gene TRBV11-2 combines with J gene TRBJ2-3, with D perhaps being TRBD1 or TRBD2 (5 bases each). From germline, CDR1 is SGHAT and CDR2 FQNNGV. V lost 5 bases and J lost 5, with 23 bases in between. The CDR3 runs 17 residues. The CDR3 DNA follows: TGTGCCAGCAGCCCCGAGATGGGACCGATCGGGGTAGATACGCAGTATTTT. Amino acids: CASSPEMGPIGVDTQYF.